These T cell receptor beta chains were read from a single sample in a study of blood T cell repertoires in COVID-19. The table came from immunoSEQ multiplex PCR; TCRdb's copy has only in-frame clones and leaves some out. The sample contains about 63,000 clones, approximately 79% of which appear only once. The sequenced sample was peripheral blood. The receptors shown here come from a human donor in a cohort sampled during active COVID-19. CDR3s include the opening cysteine and the closing phenylalanine or tryptophan. A D gene is named only where the DNA matches it firmly. Expanded clones are given a class, and other clones once, few, many or no size at all.

j_gene: TRBJ2-7
d_gene: -
v_gene: TRBV7-8
abundance: -
CDR3nt: TGTGCCAGCAGCTTAAGTCAGGGATCCTACGAGCAGTACTTC
CDR3aa: CASSLSQGSYEQYF

j_gene: TRBJ2-7
d_gene: TRBD1
v_gene: TRBV5-1
abundance: -
CDR3nt: TGCGCCAGCAGCTCGGACAGGGGGAACTACGAGCAGTACTTC
CDR3aa: CASSSDRGNYEQYF

j_gene: TRBJ1-5
d_gene: TRBD1
v_gene: TRBV28
abundance: -
CDR3nt: TGTGCCAGCAGCCCTGGACAGGGGTGGAATCAGCCCCAGCATTTT
CDR3aa: CASSPGQGWNQPQHF

j_gene: TRBJ2-6
d_gene: -
v_gene: TRBV7-2
abundance: -
CDR3nt: TGTGCCAGCAGCTTAGCCAAGGGGCAGGGACTGCCTGGGGCCAACGTCCTGACTTTC
CDR3aa: CASSLAKGQGLPGANVLTF

j_gene: TRBJ2-2
d_gene: -
v_gene: TRBV30
abundance: -
CDR3nt: TGTGCCTGGAGTGTACCGGGGTCGAACACCGGGGAGCTGTTTTTT
CDR3aa: CAWSVPGSNTGELFF

j_gene: TRBJ2-3
d_gene: TRBD1
v_gene: TRBV28
abundance: -
CDR3nt: TGTGCCAGCAGCCTCCGGGGACAGGGTAGCACAGATACGCAGTATTTT
CDR3aa: CASSLRGQGSTDTQYF

j_gene: TRBJ1-2
d_gene: TRBD1
v_gene: TRBV20-1
abundance: -
CDR3nt: TGCAGTGCTAGTAAGGGACAGGGGGCCTATGGCTACACCTTC
CDR3aa: CSASKGQGAYGYTF

j_gene: TRBJ2-7
d_gene: -
v_gene: TRBV5-1
abundance: few
CDR3nt: TGCGCCAGCAGCCCCGTTGTGGGGGACAACTCCTACGAGCAGTACTTC
CDR3aa: CASSPVVGDNSYEQYF

j_gene: TRBJ2-1
d_gene: TRBD1
v_gene: TRBV11-3
abundance: -
CDR3nt: TGTGCCAGCAGCCGGACAGGGGGCTCCTTTAATGAGCAGTTCTTC
CDR3aa: CASSRTGGSFNEQFF

j_gene: TRBJ2-2
d_gene: TRBD2
v_gene: TRBV5-1
abundance: once
CDR3nt: TGCGCCAGCAGCGCGGGACTAGCGGGAGGGACGAACACCGGGGAGCTGTTTTTT
CDR3aa: CASSAGLAGGTNTGELFF

j_gene: TRBJ1-3
d_gene: -
v_gene: TRBV28
abundance: -
CDR3nt: TGTGCCAGCAGTTTCTCAGTCTCTGGAAACACCATATATTTT
CDR3aa: CASSFSVSGNTIYF

j_gene: TRBJ2-1
d_gene: TRBD2
v_gene: TRBV6-5
abundance: -
CDR3nt: TGTGCCAGCAGTATAGCGGGATACGGTGTCTATGAGCAGTTCTTC
CDR3aa: CASSIAGYGVYEQFF

j_gene: TRBJ1-4
d_gene: -
v_gene: TRBV5-6
abundance: -
CDR3nt: TGTGCCAGCAGCTCCCCGGGACATCTTAATGAAAAACTGTTTTTT
CDR3aa: CASSSPGHLNEKLFF

j_gene: TRBJ1-1
d_gene: -
v_gene: TRBV5-1
abundance: -
CDR3nt: TGCGCCAGCAGCTCGGGGACACATAGCGTCACTGAAGCTTTCTTT
CDR3aa: CASSSGTHSVTEAFF

j_gene: TRBJ1-2
d_gene: TRBD1
v_gene: TRBV18
abundance: -
CDR3nt: TGTGCCAGCTCAATTTTGGGACAGGGGGCAGAAGGCTACACCTTC
CDR3aa: CASSILGQGAEGYTF

j_gene: TRBJ2-4
d_gene: TRBD1
v_gene: TRBV11-3
abundance: once
CDR3nt: TGTGCCAGCAGCTTAGGAGCCAGGGACAGCATTCAGTACTTC
CDR3aa: CASSLGARDSIQYF

j_gene: TRBJ2-7
d_gene: TRBD2
v_gene: TRBV7-9
abundance: -
CDR3nt: TGTGCCAGCAGCTTAGGTCTAGCGGGAGACCCCAGGGCCTACGAGCAGTACTTC
CDR3aa: CASSLGLAGDPRAYEQYF

j_gene: TRBJ1-5
d_gene: TRBD1
v_gene: TRBV9
abundance: -
CDR3nt: TGTGCCAGCGGTGGGACAGCTAGCAATCAGCCCCAGCATTTT
CDR3aa: CASGGTASNQPQHF

j_gene: TRBJ1-6
d_gene: -
v_gene: TRBV2
abundance: -
CDR3nt: TGTGCCAGCACCGAGGGTGGGTGGGAGGCCTCACCCCTCCACTTT
CDR3aa: CASTEGGWEASPLHF

j_gene: TRBJ2-3
d_gene: TRBD2
v_gene: TRBV3-1/TRBV3-2
abundance: once
CDR3nt: TGTGCCAGCACTTCGGGACTAGCAACAGATACGCAGTATTTT
CDR3aa: CASTSGLATDTQYF

j_gene: TRBJ2-3
d_gene: TRBD2
v_gene: TRBV4-1
abundance: -
CDR3nt: TGCGCCAGCAGCCAAGATGCGGGACTAGCGGGTACATCTAGCACAGATACGCAGTATTTT
CDR3aa: CASSQDAGLAGTSSTDTQYF

j_gene: TRBJ2-3
d_gene: TRBD2
v_gene: TRBV7-2
abundance: once
CDR3nt: TGTGCCAGCAGCTTTTTAGCGGGAGCCTCCACAGATACGCAGTATTTT
CDR3aa: CASSFLAGASTDTQYF

j_gene: TRBJ2-5
d_gene: -
v_gene: TRBV10-3
abundance: -
CDR3nt: TGTGCCATCAGTGAGGGTATAACGGTAGAGACCCAGTACTTC
CDR3aa: CAISEGITVETQYF

j_gene: TRBJ2-1
d_gene: TRBD2
v_gene: TRBV29-1
abundance: few
CDR3nt: TGCAGCGGGACCCAGGGCGGGAGATTCGGTGAGCAGTTCTTC
CDR3aa: CSGTQGGRFGEQFF

j_gene: TRBJ2-7
d_gene: -
v_gene: TRBV5-5
abundance: -
CDR3nt: TGTGCCAGCAGCCGTTTTGGGCGAGAGCAGTACTTC
CDR3aa: CASSRFGREQYF

j_gene: TRBJ2-7
d_gene: -
v_gene: TRBV6-5
abundance: -
CDR3nt: TGTGCCAGCAGTTACTCACCGGGAAAAGGATACTACGAGCAGTACTTC
CDR3aa: CASSYSPGKGYYEQYF

j_gene: TRBJ1-3
d_gene: TRBD1
v_gene: TRBV6-5
abundance: -
CDR3nt: TGTGCCAGCAGTTTCTGGACAGGAAACTCTGGAAACACCATATATTTT
CDR3aa: CASSFWTGNSGNTIYF

j_gene: TRBJ2-1
d_gene: TRBD2
v_gene: TRBV11-2
abundance: -
CDR3nt: TGTGCCAGCAGCTTAGGGGCGGGAGGGTTGTATGAGCAGTTCTTC
CDR3aa: CASSLGAGGLYEQFF

j_gene: TRBJ2-7
d_gene: TRBD1
v_gene: TRBV4-2
abundance: -
CDR3nt: TGTGCCAGCAGCCAAGTGACCGGACAGGGGATAGGTCAGTACTTC
CDR3aa: CASSQVTGQGIGQYF

j_gene: TRBJ2-1
d_gene: -
v_gene: TRBV29-1
abundance: -
CDR3nt: TGCAGCGTTGAACGCCTAGGAAGACATGAGCAGTTCTTC
CDR3aa: CSVERLGRHEQFF

j_gene: TRBJ2-2
d_gene: TRBD1
v_gene: TRBV5-4
abundance: few
CDR3nt: TGTGCCAGCAGCTTGACAGGGGGCCTGGCCGGGGAGCTGTTTTTT
CDR3aa: CASSLTGGLAGELFF

j_gene: TRBJ1-2
d_gene: -
v_gene: TRBV7-9
abundance: -
CDR3nt: TGTGCCAGCAGCTTACAGGGGTCCCAACATGGCTACACCTTC
CDR3aa: CASSLQGSQHGYTF

j_gene: TRBJ2-1
d_gene: -
v_gene: TRBV6-5
abundance: -
CDR3nt: TGTGCCAGCAGTTACTCACCTAGATACAATGAGCAGTTCTTC
CDR3aa: CASSYSPRYNEQFF

j_gene: TRBJ2-3
d_gene: -
v_gene: TRBV5-1
abundance: once
CDR3nt: TGCGCCAGCAGCCCAAGCACTGGAGCGGCAGATACGCAGTATTTT
CDR3aa: CASSPSTGAADTQYF

j_gene: TRBJ2-7
d_gene: -
v_gene: TRBV18
abundance: -
CDR3nt: TGTGCCAGCTCACCTAACACCGCGAGGGAGCAGTACTTC
CDR3aa: CASSPNTAREQYF

j_gene: TRBJ1-2
d_gene: -
v_gene: TRBV28
abundance: medium-sized
CDR3nt: TGTGCCAGCAGTGAGGCGGGGTTTGGCTATGGCTACACCTTC
CDR3aa: CASSEAGFGYGYTF

j_gene: TRBJ1-5
d_gene: -
v_gene: TRBV18
abundance: -
CDR3nt: TGTGCCAGCTCACCTATGAGAGGTGTTAATCAGCCCCAGCATTTT
CDR3aa: CASSPMRGVNQPQHF

j_gene: TRBJ2-7
d_gene: TRBD2
v_gene: TRBV16
abundance: -
CDR3nt: TGTGCCAGCAGCCAGGGGACTAGCGGGACCTACGAGCAGTACTTC
CDR3aa: CASSQGTSGTYEQYF

j_gene: TRBJ1-1
d_gene: -
v_gene: TRBV7-2
abundance: -
CDR3nt: TGTGCCAGCAGCTCCCTCGGGACACCCGGAGAGGCTTTCTTT
CDR3aa: CASSSLGTPGEAFF

j_gene: TRBJ2-1
d_gene: TRBD1
v_gene: TRBV9
abundance: -
CDR3nt: TGTGCCAGCAGCGTAGGCGACAGGGTTATGGAGCAGTTCTTC
CDR3aa: CASSVGDRVMEQFF

j_gene: TRBJ2-7
d_gene: TRBD2
v_gene: TRBV7-2
abundance: -
CDR3nt: TGTGCCAGCAGCCAACTAGCGGGAGGCTTTTACGAGCAGTACTTC
CDR3aa: CASSQLAGGFYEQYF

j_gene: TRBJ2-5
d_gene: TRBD1
v_gene: TRBV12-5
abundance: -
CDR3nt: TGTGCTAGTGGTCCCGGACAGGGAACAGAGACCCAGTACTTC
CDR3aa: CASGPGQGTETQYF

j_gene: TRBJ2-7
d_gene: -
v_gene: TRBV20-1
abundance: -
CDR3nt: TGCAGTGCGTACCAGGGGGAGCAGTACTTC
CDR3aa: CSAYQGEQYF